These 9 T cell receptor beta chains were sequenced from one sample in a study of blood T cells in healthy people across ages. Combining a sample-barcoded 5' primer with a J-beta primer mix, a second PCR ran for roughly 7 to 12 cycles. One entry per CDR3 protein, called by TCRdb with MiXCR from the 5' RACE reads. Counted here are 1.5 million to 2 million distinct CDR3 sequences, 40% to 55% occurring once; the ten biggest clones make up approximately 2%. The sample was blood. These receptors originate from a woman aged 40 to 50 in good health.

The rearrangement uses TRBV6-6 and TRBJ2-1; 7 bases agree with TRBD2. The junction had 7 bases not matched to a gene; V was cut back by 5 bases and J by 0 bases. The CDR3 extends over 16 amino acids. Germline V lookup: CDR1 MNHNY, CDR2 SVGAGI (reference sequence). For the CDR3, the DNA is TGTGCCAGCAGTATTGGGACTATATCCTCCTACAATGAGCAGTTCTTC. It codes for CASSIGTISSYNEQFF.

The rearrangement uses TRBV20-1 and TRBJ1-2; 8 bases match TRBD1. The germline V gene has CDR1 DFQATT and CDR2 SNEGSKA (reference sequence). The V gene end was trimmed by 3 bases and the J gene end by 3 bases; junction bases not matched to a gene: 3. The CDR3 sequence is 13 residues long. The CDR3 reads CSASQDRDYGYTF. The DNA for the CDR3 is TGCAGTGCTAGCCAGGACAGGGACTATGGCTACACCTTC.

The genes are TRBV6-2 or TRBV6-3 and TRBJ2-1; TRBD1 matches 9 bases. The V and J ends lost 5 bases and 6 bases, in that order; junction bases with no gene match: 14. Germline values: CDR1 MNHEY, CDR2 SVGEGT. The CDR3 consists of 17 residues. CDR3 sequence reads: CASSPTRVGQGLNEQFF. The CDR3 region has the DNA TGTGCCAGCAGTCCCACAAGAGTGGGACAGGGCCTCAATGAGCAGTTCTTC.

This clonotype was seen only once. The genes are TRBV5-5 and TRBJ2-5; weak D call: TRBD2 (6 bases). This CDR3 is 15 amino acids long. The germline gives CDR1 SGHKS, CDR2 YYEKEE (reference sequence). The V and J ends lost 0 bases and 11 bases respectively, with 20 bases between them. The CDR3 DNA follows: TGTGCCAGCAGCTTGGGTCGACTAGAACTTCCCAAGCAGTACTTC. Residues: CASSLGRLELPKQYF. Supplemented by reference TRBV5-5 and TRBJ2-5, the full variable domain reads DAGVTQSPTHLIKTRGQQVTLRCSPISGHKSVSWYQQVLGQGPQFIFQYYEKEERGRGNFPDRFSARQFPNYSSELNVNALLLGDSALYLCASSLGRLELPKQYFGPGTRLLVL.

This clonotype occurred a few times. The genes are TRBV3-1 and TRBJ2-6; D is unclear. The CDR3 extends over 11 amino acids. Germline CDR1 is LGHDT and CDR2 is YNNKEL (reference sequence). V lost 6 bases to trimming and J lost 9 bases, with 6 bases between them. The chain's CDR3 is CASRQYNVLTF. In nucleotides, the CDR3 is TGTGCCAGCAGGCAATACAACGTCCTGACTTTC.

The chain employs TRBV9 and TRBJ2-5, with 10 bases aligning to TRBD1. The germline gives CDR1 SGDLS, CDR2 YYNGEE. Trimming cost V 3 bases and J 4 bases; bases outside gene matches: 3. The CDR3 loop spans 14 amino acids. CDR3 sequence reads: CASSAGQGTETQYF. The CDR3 DNA sequence: TGTGCCAGCAGCGCGGGACAGGGGACAGAGACCCAGTACTTC.

The chain is built from TRBV4-3 and TRBJ2-7; perhaps TRBD1 as D (6 bases). The CDR3 spans 15 residues. From germline, CDR1 is LGHNA and CDR2 YSLEER. Trimming took 2 bases from V and 3 from J, leaving 14 bases between them. The chain's CDR3 is CASSQLAQGGYEQYF. The DNA for the CDR3 is TGCGCCAGCAGCCAACTGGCACAGGGCGGCTACGAGCAGTACTTC.

V usage is TRBV18 and J usage is TRBJ1-2, with D unresolved. Trimming cost V 5 bases and J 8 bases, with 12 bases left between them. Germline loops: CDR1 KGHSH, CDR2 LQKENI. CDR3 length equals 12 residues. The CDR3 nucleotides are TGTGCCAGCTCAGCCTCAGGAGGGGGCTACACCTTC. Protein: CASSASGGGYTF. The full variable domain, rest sourced from reference TRBV18 and TRBJ1-2, is NAGVMQNPRHLVRRRGQEARLRCSPMKGHSHVYWYRQLPEEGLKFMVYLQKENIIDESGMPKERFSAEFPKEGPSILRIQQVVRGDSAAYFCASSASGGGYTFGSGTRLTVV.

This clonotype was counted once. This rearrangement joins TRBV7-2 to TRBJ2-5; no reliable D call. V dropped 1 base and J dropped 6 bases, with 18 bases sitting between them. Per the germline V gene, CDR1 is SGHTA and CDR2 is FQGNSA. The CDR3 is 16 amino acids. The CDR3 bases are TGTGCCAGCAGCTTAGGGCTCGCGTCCGGTGTTCAGACCCAGTACTTC. This gives the protein CASSLGLASGVQTQYF.